This entry lists 8 T cell receptor beta chains sequenced from one sample in a study of spatial heterogeneity in lung cancer (dated by TCRdb to about 2019). Receptor libraries were prepared by 5' RACE. TCRdb shows the sequencer as NextSeq 500. Using fastp at Q25 and MiXCR, TCRdb reprocessed the public reads and kept productive beta chains. Rows are combined by CDR3 protein, so each entry shows the most common genes and DNA. The sample yields under 75,000 distinct CDR3 sequences; about an eighth were counted once. The ten largest clones represent more than 7% of the sample. The sample's time point label is to be understood as: sample taken at primary tumor resection. For TCR sequencing, whole RNA was extracted from tumor and nontumor lung tissue, or from cryopreserved PBMC samples, and no cell sorting was done. The starting material was PBMCs, obtained at surgery. The receptor set was obtained from a male donor with early-stage non-small cell lung cancer.

The chain carries TRBV7-9 and TRBJ1-2; tentative D call: TRBD1 (5 bases). The CDR3 loop spans 14 amino acids. CDR1 SEHNR and CDR2 FQNEAQ come from the germline V gene (reference sequence). V was clipped by 5 bases and J by 8 bases, with 18 bases between them. The CDR3 DNA follows: TGTGCCAGCAGCCCCGGGGCGGCCGTCAAGGGCTACACCTTC. Translation gives CASSPGAAVKGYTF.

The chain combines TRBV20-1 with TRBJ2-7; TRBD2 is a possible D gene (5 bases). CDR1 is DFQATT and CDR2 is SNEGSKA in the germline V gene (reference sequence). CDR3 length equals 13 residues. V was cut by 5 bases and J by 0 bases, with 11 bases left in between. CDR3 DNA: TGCAGTGCTTGGACTTACAACTCCTACGAGCAGTACTTC. Its protein is CSAWTYNSYEQYF.

This clonotype was seen many times. The CDR3 DNA reads as TGTGCCAGCAGGCCCGGGCTAGCGGCTTACGAGCAGTACTTC. Its translation is CASRPGLAAYEQYF. The rearrangement links TRBV11-2 to TRBJ2-7; 7 positions agree with TRBD2. CDR3 length: 14 residues. Germline CDR1 reads SGHAT; CDR2 reads FQNNGV. V dropped 6 bases and J dropped 4; count of bases not matched to a gene: 9. The full variable domain, with the rest looked up from reference TRBV11-2 and TRBJ2-7, is EAGVAQSPRYKIIEKRQSVAFWCNPISGHATLYWYQQILGQGPKLLIQFQNNGVVDDSQLPKDRFSAERLKGVDSTLKIQPAKLEDSAVYLCASRPGLAAYEQYFGPGTRLTVT.

The CDR3 sequence is CASSLEASGGRSEQYF. In DNA form, the CDR3 reads TGTGCCAGCAGCTTAGAGGCTAGCGGGGGTCGCAGCGAGCAGTACTTC. The V and J genes are TRBV7-6 and TRBJ2-7; 10 nucleotides line up with TRBD2. From germline, CDR1 is SGHVS and CDR2 FNYEAQ. CDR3 length equals 16 residues. The junction had 9 bases not matched to a gene; V was cut back by 1 base and J by 6 bases.

At least ten counts were recorded for this clonotype. This rearrangement joins TRBV29-1 to TRBJ2-1; maybe TRBD2 (5 bases). In germline, CDR1 is SQVTM, CDR2 ANQGSEA. V was pared by 1 base and J by 0 bases, with 10 bases between. The CDR3 runs to 15 residues. The CDR3 nucleotides are TGCAGCGTTGAAGGGGAGCGGAGCTCCTACAATGAGCAGTTCTTC. Translation gives CSVEGERSSYNEQFF.

This clonotype was counted a few times. The V call is TRBV11-2, the J call TRBJ2-2; 9 bases align to TRBD2. Germline lookup yields CDR1 SGHAT and CDR2 FQNNGV. The CDR3 spans 16 residues. V was pared by 3 bases and J by 5 bases, with 7 bases of the junction left unmatched. The chain's CDR3 is CASSLLIGLATGELFF. CDR3 DNA: TGTGCCAGCAGCTTGCTAATCGGACTAGCGACCGGGGAGCTGTTTTTT.

This clonotype appeared a few times. The rearrangement uses TRBV10-3 and TRBJ2-3; TRBD2 agrees at 9 bases. CDR1 is ENHRY, CDR2 SYGVKD, per germline. Trimming at V came to 6 bases and at J to 0 bases, leaving 7 bases not matched to a gene. The CDR3 runs to 16 residues. The CDR3 nucleotides are TGTGCCATCAGGTATAGGACTAGCGAGAGCACAGATACGCAGTATTTT. It yields the protein CAIRYRTSESTDTQYF.

This clonotype occurred many times. The gene calls are TRBV5-6 and TRBJ2-7; maybe TRBD1 (6 bases). The CDR3 spans 15 residues. Germline V lookup: CDR1 SGHDT, CDR2 YYEEEE. V lost 2 bases and J 4 bases, leaving 16 bases between the germline ends. Written as DNA, the CDR3 is TGTGCCAGCAGCTTCGGTACAGGGTTCGCATACGAGCAGTACTTC. Translated, it gives CASSFGTGFAYEQYF. The complete variable domain, with remaining parts taken from reference TRBV5-6 and TRBJ2-7, reads DAGVTQSPTHLIKTRGQQVTLRCSPKSGHDTVSWYQQALGQGPQFIFQYYEEEERQRGNFPDRFSGHQFPNYSSELNVNALLLGDSALYLCASSFGTGFAYEQYFGPGTRLTVT.